Presented here are 6 T cell receptor beta chains from one specimen sequenced in a study of T cell responses to AZD1222 COVID-19 vaccine (dated by TCRdb to about 2021). Interpreted using the paper, the time point label stands for: about 28 days (+/-7) after the second vaccine dose. The library was prepared using the immunoSEQ multiplex PCR assay. As stored in TCRdb, this immuneACCESS dataset retains in-frame rearrangements with V and J assigned. A fraction of the clones does not appear; measured against another copy, unresolved V genes explain less than half of the discrepancy, and the remainder lacks a known reason. The sample includes 100,000 or so clones, with over 80% observed a single time. The leading ten clones occupy around a tenth of the sample. The specimen was peripheral blood, collected 28 days after the second AZD1222 dose. These receptors originate from an adult who received the AZD1222 COVID-19 vaccine.

The V and J genes are TRBV3-1 (or the pseudogene TRBV3-2) and TRBJ2-1; a weak D match, TRBD1 (5 bases). The CDR3 is made up of 14 amino acids. Between the trimmed V and J ends, which lost 7 bases and 6 bases, there was a span of 16 bases. Germline V CDR1 and CDR2: LGHDT, YNNKEL (reference sequence). The CDR3 is CASNTGPGRNEQFF. In nucleotides, the CDR3 is TGTGCCAGCAACACCGGGCCAGGGCGCAATGAGCAGTTCTTC.

The chain is built from TRBV7-9 and TRBJ2-1; 14 nucleotides line up with TRBD2. Germline lookup yields CDR1 SEHNR and CDR2 FQNEAQ (reference sequence). V shed 5 bases and J 7 bases; nucleotides not matched to a gene: 7. CDR3 length: 16 residues. The CDR3: CASSQGLAGEGNEQFF. As DNA, the CDR3 is TGTGCCAGCAGCCAGGGACTAGCGGGAGAAGGGAATGAGCAGTTCTTC.

This chain uses TRBV19 with TRBJ1-5; the D is unclear. Trimming removed 5 bases from V and 1 base from J, with 9 bases in between. Germline V gene data show CDR1 as LNHDA and CDR2 as SQIVND (reference sequence). The CDR3 totals 14 residues. In nucleotides, the CDR3 is TGTGCCAGTAGTCCAGAAAACAGCAATCAGCCCCAGCATTTT. The encoded protein is CASSPENSNQPQHF.

This chain connects TRBV19 to TRBJ1-1; perhaps TRBD1 as D (5 bases). V was shortened by 10 bases and J by 3 bases, with 18 bases between the two germline ends. The CDR3 covers 14 residues. CDR1 LNHDA and CDR2 SQIVND come from the germline V gene (reference sequence). Here the CDR3 DNA reads TGTGCCACTTTGGTCGGGGGGTTTGACACTGAAGCTTTCTTT. It encodes CATLVGGFDTEAFF. The full variable domain, with the rest looked up from reference TRBV19 and TRBJ1-1, is DGGITQSPKYLFRKEGQNVTLSCEQNLNHDAMYWYRQDPGQGLRLIYYSQIVNDFQKGDIAEGYSVSREKKESFPLTVTSAQKNPTAFYLCATLVGGFDTEAFFGQGTRLTVV.

The chain joins TRBV5-4 to TRBJ2-1, with TRBD2 matching 8 bases. The germline gives CDR1 SGHNT, CDR2 YYREEE (reference sequence). The CDR3 totals 14 residues. V gave up 5 bases and J gave up 7 bases; unmatched junction bases: 8. The CDR3 loop reads CASSPGGPRNEQFF. CDR3 sequence (DNA): TGTGCCAGCAGTCCGGGGGGGCCTCGGAATGAGCAGTTCTTC.

The chain couples TRBV2 to TRBJ2-3; 12 bases are shared with TRBD2. Unmatched junction bases numbered 8, after V lost 7 bases and J lost 9 bases. Per the germline V gene, CDR1 is SNHLY and CDR2 is FYNNEI. This CDR3 has 14 amino acids. CDR3 sequence reads: CASIDRLAGGTQYF. The CDR3 DNA sequence: TGTGCCAGCATTGACAGGCTAGCGGGGGGGACGCAGTATTTT.